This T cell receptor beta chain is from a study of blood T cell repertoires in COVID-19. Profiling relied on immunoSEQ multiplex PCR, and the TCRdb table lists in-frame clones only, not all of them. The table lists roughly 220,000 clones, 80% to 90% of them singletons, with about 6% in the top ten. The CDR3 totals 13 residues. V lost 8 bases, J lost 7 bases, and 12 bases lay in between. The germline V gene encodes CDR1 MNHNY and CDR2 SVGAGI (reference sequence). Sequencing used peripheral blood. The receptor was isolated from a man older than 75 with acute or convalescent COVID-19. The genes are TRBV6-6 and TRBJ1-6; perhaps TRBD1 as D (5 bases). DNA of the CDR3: TGTGCCAGCGGAGGGCAGGGCAATTCACCCCTCCACTTT. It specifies CASGGQGNSPLHF.